What follows are 25 T cell receptor beta chains derived from one specimen sequenced in a study of T-cell reconstitution after alpha-beta-depleted transplantation in children. This sample's TCRbeta library carried unique molecular identifier barcodes. TCRdb reprocessed the PCR reads with MiXCR, giving one entry per CDR3 protein. Of 200,000 or so distinct CDR3 sequences in the sample, approximately 6.3% are singletons; the top ten hold around 5%. Sequenced material: PBMCs, taken before TCRalphabeta/CD19-depleted stem cell transplant. The receptors here all came from a boy aged 2 to 9 with acute lymphoblastic leukemia, due to receive a stem cell transplant.

There are many counts of this clonotype. The chain is built from TRBV10-3 and TRBJ2-7, with D hard to call. CDR3 length equals 11 residues. Trimming took off 3 bases at V and 7 bases at J, with 7 bases between the two ends. Germline loops: CDR1 ENHRY, CDR2 SYGVKD. The CDR3 is CAISDRSEQYF. Here the CDR3 DNA reads TGTGCCATCAGTGATCGATCGGAGCAGTACTTC.

At least ten counts were recorded for this clonotype. CDR3: CATSDLQGARDEQFF. The CDR3 DNA is TGTGCCACCAGTGATTTGCAGGGGGCGCGGGATGAGCAGTTCTTC. The rearrangement joins TRBV24-1 to TRBJ2-1, with 8 bases lining up with TRBD1. V lost 0 bases and J lost 8; bases outside the gene matches: 5. Per the germline V gene, CDR1 is KGHDR and CDR2 is SFDVKD. The CDR3 totals 15 residues.

This clonotype was counted a few times. This chain links TRBV29-1 with TRBJ1-4; TRBD1 matches 8 bases. V trimming: 6 bases; J trimming: 3 bases; junction bases outside the gene matches: 3. Germline CDR1 is SQVTM and CDR2 is ANQGSEA. The CDR3 is made up of 13 amino acids. The CDR3 is CSVTGAPNEKLFF. CDR3 nucleotides: TGCAGCGTGACAGGGGCACCTAATGAAAAACTGTTTTTT.

This clonotype was seen a handful of times. V usage is TRBV2 and J usage is TRBJ2-7, with 8 bases aligning to TRBD2. V lost 4 bases to trimming and J lost 5 bases; unmatched junction nucleotides: 4. The CDR3 length is 13 residues. CDR1 is SNHLY and CDR2 is FYNNEI in the germline V gene. CDR3 protein: CASSGAGEDEQYF. The DNA for the CDR3 is TGTGCCAGCAGTGGAGCGGGAGAGGACGAGCAGTACTTC.

This clonotype was seen a few times. The DNA is omitted, as the CDR3 cannot be located on it reliably, and the CDR3 follows TCRdb's listing. The V gene is TRBV29-1, the J gene TRBJ2-7. CDR1 is SQVTM, CDR2 ANQGSEA, per germline. The CDR3 is 13 residues long, ends included. The CDR3: CSVGIGASYEHYF.

This clonotype was found many times. The chain uses TRBV28 and TRBJ1-5, with D possibly being TRBD1 (5 bases). Germline V gene lookup returns CDR1 MDHEN and CDR2 SYDVKM. The CDR3 is made up of 14 amino acids. V lost 3 bases to trimming and J lost 0 bases, with 6 bases between them. CDR3: CASSFDSSNQPQHF. DNA of the CDR3: TGTGCCAGCAGTTTTGACAGTAGCAATCAGCCCCAGCATTTT.

This clonotype was counted many times. The chain combines TRBV20-1 with TRBJ1-4; 7 bases align to TRBD1. V gave up 4 bases and J gave up 6 bases; unmatched junction bases: 8. The germline V gene has CDR1 DFQATT and CDR2 SNEGSKA (reference sequence). The CDR3 spans 14 residues. The CDR3 bases are TGCAGTGCTAAAAGACAGGGAGTGGATGAAAAACTGTTTTTT. Amino acid sequence: CSAKRQGVDEKLFF.

This clonotype was seen ten or more times. In nucleotides, the CDR3 is TGCAGTGCCTTAGCGGGGGGAGGGGAGACCCAGTACTTC. This encodes CSALAGGGETQYF. The V gene is TRBV20-1, the J gene TRBJ2-5, with TRBD2 identical over 10 bases. The V and J ends lost 6 bases and 5 bases, in that order; junction bases with no gene match: 6. The germline V gene encodes CDR1 DFQATT and CDR2 SNEGSKA (reference sequence). The CDR3 has 13 residues.

This clonotype has ten or more counts. The gene calls are TRBV20-1 and TRBJ2-7, with D tentatively TRBD1 or TRBD2 (6 bases each). CDR3 length equals 13 residues. Per the germline V gene, CDR1 is DFQATT and CDR2 is SNEGSKA (reference sequence). V lost 6 bases and J lost 3, with 15 bases in between. The CDR3 DNA sequence: TGCAGTGCGCAACTCGGGGGCCGCTACGAGCAGTACTTC. It encodes CSAQLGGRYEQYF.

This clonotype was counted a single time. It may be a read error: a sequence one base away is much more abundant. The CDR3 coding sequence is TGTGCCAGCAGCCCCCCCAGGCGGGCGGCAGATACGCAGTATTTT. The encoded protein is CASSPPRRAADTQYF. The chain employs TRBV7-2 and TRBJ2-3, with TRBD2 as a possible D gene (5 bases). Germline V CDR1 and CDR2: SGHTA, FQGNSA. CDR3 length: 15 amino acids. V was cut by 5 bases and J by 4 bases, with 16 bases left in between.

This sequence joins TRBV9 and TRBJ2-6; 10 bases align to TRBD2. In germline, CDR1 is SGDLS, CDR2 YYNGEE. The V segment lost 1 base and the J segment 0 bases; nucleotides outside the gene matches: 4. This CDR3 has 18 amino acids. In DNA form, the CDR3 reads TGTGCCAGCAGCGTAAATAGCGGGAGGCACTCTGGGGCCAACGTCCTGACTTTC. Translation gives CASSVNSGRHSGANVLTF.

There are many counts of this clonotype. The CDR3 DNA sequence: TGTGCCAGCAGTTTCGCGGGGGGGCGGGAAGATACGCAGTATTTT. Translation gives CASSFAGGREDTQYF. The chain joins TRBV28 to TRBJ2-3, with 9 bases aligning to TRBD2. Germline CDR1 reads MDHEN; CDR2 reads SYDVKM. V shed 3 bases, J shed 5 bases, and the junction held 6 bases outside the gene matches. This CDR3 region has 15 residues.

This chain uses TRBV28 with TRBJ1-1; no reliable D call. Germline loops: CDR1 MDHEN, CDR2 SYDVKM. The CDR3 covers 17 residues. Trimming cost V 1 base and J 2 bases, with 17 bases left between them. CDR3 in amino acids: CASSLSPIDAVNTEAFF. The CDR3 coding sequence is TGTGCCAGCAGTTTATCCCCAATTGATGCGGTAAACACTGAAGCTTTCTTT.

This clonotype was detected a few times. This chain uses TRBV11-2 with TRBJ2-3; perhaps TRBD2 as D (5 bases). Between the trimmed V and J ends, which lost 2 bases and 4 bases, there was a span of 22 bases. In germline, CDR1 is SGHAT, CDR2 FQNNGV. This CDR3 contains 18 residues. CDR3 residues: CASSLTPVARIFPDTQYF. The CDR3 nucleotides are TGTGCCAGCAGCTTAACTCCGGTAGCGCGTATTTTTCCAGATACGCAGTATTTT.

The table lists this clonotype with many counts. The genes are TRBV11-2 and TRBJ2-1; TRBD2 matches at 12 bases. Germline CDR1 SGHAT, CDR2 FQNNGV. The CDR3 contains 20 residues. J lost 3 bases, V lost 1 base, and 13 bases had no gene match. The CDR3 bases are TGTGCCAGCAGCTTAGGCGTTATGGGACTAGCGGGCGAAGACTACAATGAGCAGTTCTTC. This codes for CASSLGVMGLAGEDYNEQFF.

This clonotype was seen at least ten times. The J gene is TRBJ1-5, the V gene TRBV6-5; D call uncertain. V lost 1 base and J lost 5, with 12 bases in between. Germline-derived CDR1 and CDR2 are MNHEY and SVGAGI. This CDR3 is 15 amino acids long. The CDR3 region is CASSYLSFGDQPQHF. CDR3 bases: TGTGCCAGCAGTTACTTAAGTTTCGGGGATCAGCCCCAGCATTTT.

The sample holds a few counts of this clonotype. The chain joins TRBV28 to TRBJ2-3; 14 positions agree with TRBD2. The V gene's germline CDR1 is MDHEN and CDR2 SYDVKM. CDR3 size: 18 residues. With 1 base clipped from V and 0 bases from J, the junction kept 3 bases outside the gene matches. As DNA, the CDR3 is TGTGCCAGCAGTTTATTGACTAGCGGGGGGGCGAGCACAGATACGCAGTATTTT. Its protein is CASSLLTSGGASTDTQYF.

This clonotype was observed a handful of times. The V gene is TRBV5-5, the J gene TRBJ2-7; D is possibly TRBD2 (7 bases). This CDR3 has 14 residues. Looked up from germline, CDR1 is SGHKS and CDR2 is YYEKEE (reference sequence). Trimming pared 8 bases from V and 0 bases from J, leaving 15 bases between. Here the CDR3 reads CASLRGGASYEQYF. The CDR3, as DNA: TGTGCCAGTCTACGTGGGGGGGCCTCCTACGAGCAGTACTTC.

V usage is TRBV30 and J usage is TRBJ1-6; D unclear. The V gene lost 3 bases and the J gene lost 8 bases, with 8 bases spanning the gap. Germline assignment: CDR1 GTSNPN and CDR2 SVGIG (reference sequence). The CDR3 loop spans 12 amino acids. CDR3 in DNA: TGTGCCTGGAGGGCGGCCCATTCACCCCTCCACTTT. Its translation is CAWRAAHSPLHF.

The V call is TRBV3-1, the J call TRBJ2-5; D might be TRBD2 (6 bases). V lost 0 bases and J 5 bases, leaving 13 bases between the germline ends. The CDR3 is 15 residues long. Germline V gene data show CDR1 as LGHDT and CDR2 as YNNKEL (reference sequence). The CDR3 reads CASSQDSGSRETQYF. The CDR3 nucleotides read TGTGCCAGCAGCCAAGACAGCGGGTCTCGGGAGACCCAGTACTTC.

This clonotype was seen many times. The chain combines TRBV12-3 or TRBV12-4 with TRBJ1-1, with D unclear. Trimming shortened V by 5 bases and J by 1 base, and 5 bases separated the two germline ends. The length of the CDR3 is 12 residues. CDR3 in amino acids: CASSTPNTEAFF. In DNA form, the CDR3 reads TGTGCCAGCAGTACGCCGAACACTGAAGCTTTCTTT.

In its sample, this clonotype was seen many times. The chain combines TRBV6-5 with TRBJ1-4, with D maybe TRBD1 (6 bases). Germline lookup yields CDR1 MNHEY and CDR2 SVGAGI. V lost 2 bases to trimming and J lost 8 bases, with 12 bases between them. The CDR3 contains 14 residues. In nucleotides, the CDR3 is TGTGCCAGCAGTTACCTAACAGGGCTCGAAAAACTGTTTTTT. Protein: CASSYLTGLEKLFF.

Ten or more counts support this clonotype. The chain has TRBV5-1 and TRBJ1-2; the match to TRBD1 covers 11 bases. Trimming cost V 8 bases and J 8 bases; bases outside gene matches: 20. CDR1 SGHRS and CDR2 YFSETQ come from the germline V gene. The CDR3 consists of 17 residues. The CDR3 reads CASANSGTGGTLSGYTF. The CDR3 DNA is TGCGCCAGTGCTAATTCCGGGACAGGGGGTACCCTCTCCGGCTACACCTTC.

This clonotype was observed many times. The chain employs TRBV29-1 and TRBJ2-2, with D possibly TRBD1 on 7 matching bases. V was shortened by 7 bases and J by 5 bases, with 17 bases between the two germline ends. The CDR3 runs to 14 residues. The germline CDR1 and CDR2 sequences are SQVTM and ANQGSEA. The CDR3 sequence is CSARTGGLTGELFF. In DNA form, the CDR3 reads TGCAGCGCCAGGACAGGAGGGCTAACCGGGGAGCTGTTTTTT.

This clonotype has a count of ten or more. V is TRBV28 and J is TRBJ2-4, with unresolved D. Trimming took off 7 bases at V and 4 bases at J, with 8 bases between the two ends. Looked up from germline, CDR1 is MDHEN and CDR2 is SYDVKM. CDR3 length: 12 residues. DNA of the CDR3: TGTGCCAGCAACGGAGAGAAAAACATTCAGTACTTC. Protein product: CASNGEKNIQYF.